The 25 T cell receptor beta chains below come from one sample, sequenced in a study of blood T cell repertoires in COVID-19. Produced via immunoSEQ multiplex PCR; TCRdb's table is partial and in-frame only. The sample lists approximately 210,000 clones, about 91% seen once, with approximately 1.2% in the top ten. Source material: peripheral blood. The receptors originated from a man aged 25-40 years with acute or convalescent COVID-19.

This CDR3 is CAWSVRGQLYEQYF. The CDR3 DNA follows: TGTGCCTGGAGTGTACGGGGACAGCTATACGAGCAGTACTTC. The chain links TRBV30 to TRBJ2-7; 7 bases fit TRBD1. V was clipped by 0 bases and J by 4 bases; unmatched bases: 6. CDR1 and CDR2 (germline): GTSNPN, SVGIG (reference sequence). This CDR3 region has 14 residues.

The J gene is TRBJ2-3, the V gene TRBV5-1; TRBD2 aligns across 11 bases. The CDR3 extends over 16 amino acids. Germline V gives CDR1 SGHRS, CDR2 YFSETQ. J gave up 3 bases and V 5 bases, and 8 bases lay outside the gene matches. The DNA of the CDR3 is TGCGCCAGCAGTGGGGCTAGCGGGAGGAGTACAGATACGCAGTATTTT. It codes for CASSGASGRSTDTQYF.

The V call is TRBV30, the J call TRBJ1-3; D is unresolved. Per germline, CDR1 GTSNPN and CDR2 SVGIG (reference sequence). This CDR3 contains 14 residues. Trimming cost V 8 bases and J 4 bases, with 18 bases left between them. This CDR3 reads CAGAPGVSGNTIYF. The CDR3 DNA reads as TGTGCCGGAGCACCCGGGGTTTCAGGAAACACCATATATTTT.

The chain recombines TRBV3-1 (or the pseudogene TRBV3-2) with TRBJ1-3; TRBD1 aligns across 7 bases. The CDR3 has 14 residues. The germline CDR1 and CDR2 sequences are LGHDT and YNNKEL (reference sequence). V gave up 1 base and J gave up 4 bases; unmatched junction bases: 1. CDR3 sequence: CASSQGGQGNTIYF. CDR3 DNA: TGTGCCAGCAGCCAAGGGGGACAGGGAAACACCATATATTTT.

The rearrangement joins TRBV6-6 to TRBJ2-7, with D possibly matching TRBD1 (5 bases). Trimming removed 5 bases at V and 2 bases at J, with 16 bases between. There are 15 residues in the CDR3. The germline CDR1 and CDR2 sequences are MNHNY and SVGAGI (reference sequence). This CDR3 is CASSLDLGLPYEQYF. CDR3 coding DNA: TGTGCCAGCAGTCTCGACCTGGGGCTGCCCTACGAGCAGTACTTC.

CDR3: CASSGTGNQPQHF. The CDR3 DNA reads as TGTGCCAGCTCTGGGACAGGAAATCAGCCCCAGCATTTT. J is TRBJ1-5 and V is TRBV18; 8 nucleotides match TRBD1. Per the germline V gene, CDR1 is KGHSH and CDR2 is LQKENI. This CDR3 has 13 amino acids. V lost 6 bases, J lost 4 bases, and 2 bases stayed unmatched.

The chain uses TRBV12-3 or TRBV12-4 and TRBJ1-1; the D gene is possibly TRBD1 (5 bases). V was cut by 5 bases and J by 3 bases, with 10 bases left in between. This CDR3 has 13 residues. CDR3 nucleotide sequence: TGTGCCAGCAGTCCGGGGGGGTACACTGAAGCTTTCTTT. Protein sequence: CASSPGGYTEAFF.

The chain couples TRBV19 to TRBJ1-1; D uncertain. This CDR3 comprises 17 residues. V dropped 6 bases and J dropped 0 bases, with 20 bases sitting between them. The V gene's germline CDR1 is LNHDA and CDR2 SQIVND (reference sequence). The CDR3 sequence: CASSPPSRDPMNTEAFF. The CDR3 nucleotides read TGTGCCAGTAGCCCCCCGTCCCGGGATCCCATGAACACTGAAGCTTTCTTT.

A few counts support this clone. V and J are TRBV11-2 and TRBJ2-7; 9 bases fit TRBD1. Looked up from germline, CDR1 is SGHAT and CDR2 is FQNNGV. V shed 5 bases and J 3 bases; nucleotides not matched to a gene: 5. The CDR3 has 14 amino acids. In nucleotides, the CDR3 is TGTGCCAGCAGCCTGGGACAGGGCAACTACGAGCAGTACTTC. It codes for CASSLGQGNYEQYF.

J is TRBJ1-2 and V is TRBV5-4, with 10 positions matching TRBD1. CDR1 SGHNT and CDR2 YYREEE come from the germline V gene (reference sequence). V dropped 4 bases and J dropped 7; count of bases not matched to a gene: 4. The CDR3 is made up of 13 amino acids. The CDR3 bases are TGTGCCAGCAGCGTAGACAGGGGGCTTGGCTACACCTTC. Protein product: CASSVDRGLGYTF.

V and J are TRBV14 and TRBJ2-7, with TRBD2 matching over 9 bases. CDR3 size: 14 residues. In germline, CDR1 is SGHDN, CDR2 FVKESK. J lost 2 bases, V lost 1 base, and 0 bases had no gene match. CDR3 amino acids: CASSQGGGAYEQYF. The CDR3, as DNA: TGTGCCAGCAGCCAAGGCGGGGGGGCCTACGAGCAGTACTTC.

The CDR3 DNA is TGTGCCAGCTCACAAGGAACGGGGGGAGCCCAGCATTTT. Protein: CASSQGTGGAQHF. This chain connects TRBV18 to TRBJ1-5, with D perhaps matching TRBD1 (5 bases). The germline V and J ends were trimmed by 4 bases and 11 bases, with 15 bases remaining between them. There are 13 residues in the CDR3. The V gene's germline CDR1 is KGHSH and CDR2 LQKENI.

V gene TRBV21-1 combines with J gene TRBJ2-1; TRBD1 is the table's D call and was not checked against the DNA. TRBV21-1 is designated a pseudogene. The length of the CDR3 is 14 residues. The CDR3 DNA is TGTGCCAGCACCCGACAGGGTAAGATCGATGAGCAGTTCTTC. Encoded protein: CASTRQGKIDEQFF.

The chain carries TRBV28 and TRBJ1-5, with 9 bases aligning to TRBD1. CDR1 is MDHEN, CDR2 SYDVKM, per germline. The CDR3 is 14 residues long. The V segment lost 7 bases and the J segment 7 bases; nucleotides outside the gene matches: 8. CDR3 bases: TGTGCCAGCAATAGGGGACAGGGTCCCCAGCCCCAGCATTTT. It specifies CASNRGQGPQPQHF.

The V and J genes are TRBV11-2 and TRBJ2-5; 11 bases match TRBD2. CDR3 length equals 19 residues. Germline CDR1 is SGHAT and CDR2 is FQNNGV. With V trimmed by 2 bases and J by 0 bases, 11 bases remained unmatched. The CDR3 sequence: CASSLLRSGGLADQETQYF. For the CDR3, the DNA is TGTGCCAGCAGCTTACTCCGCTCGGGGGGACTAGCGGACCAAGAGACCCAGTACTTC.

The rearrangement uses TRBV5-4 and TRBJ1-3; D might be TRBD1 (5 bases). Germline values: CDR1 SGHNT, CDR2 YYREEE (reference sequence). The CDR3 is 13 residues long. The ends were cut back, 7 bases at V and 8 bases at J, with 16 bases in the middle. CDR3 sequence reads: CASSESGGYTIYF. In DNA form, the CDR3 reads TGTGCCAGCTCGGAGTCCGGGGGTTACACCATATATTTT.

The chain couples TRBV24-1 to TRBJ2-2; D may be TRBD1 (5 bases). There are 14 residues in the CDR3. Trimming removed 5 bases from V and 6 bases from J, with 12 bases in between. CDR1 KGHDR and CDR2 SFDVKD come from the germline V gene. This chain's CDR3 is CATSVSGRSGELFF. In DNA, the CDR3 is TGTGCCACCAGTGTTTCAGGGCGGTCCGGGGAGCTGTTTTTT.

This chain connects TRBV11-3 to TRBJ2-1, with a possible D match to TRBD1 (6 bases). Trimming shortened V by 8 bases and J by 10 bases, and 21 bases separated the two germline ends. Germline V gene lookup returns CDR1 SGHNT and CDR2 YENEEA. CDR3 length: 14 amino acids. The chain's CDR3 is CASAARDNFKEQFF. For the CDR3, the DNA is TGTGCCAGCGCCGCTCGGGACAACTTCAAGGAGCAGTTCTTC.

This clone was seen just once. The chain links TRBV6-5 to TRBJ1-2; D is perhaps TRBD1 (5 bases). Germline V CDR1 and CDR2: MNHEY, SVGAGI. V was cut by 1 base and J by 7 bases, with 13 bases left in between. The CDR3 covers 14 residues. CDR3 sequence: CASSYWGRGGGYTF. The CDR3 DNA reads TGTGCCAGCAGTTACTGGGGCCGGGGAGGTGGCTACACCTTC.

This chain uses TRBV19 with TRBJ2-2; weak D call: TRBD1 (6 bases). Per the germline V gene, CDR1 is LNHDA and CDR2 is SQIVND (reference sequence). The CDR3 has 16 residues. The ends were cut back, 3 bases at V and 7 bases at J, with 18 bases in the middle. The CDR3 DNA reads TGTGCCAGTAGTATTAGCAGGGGCAGGGCCAGCGGGGAGCTGTTTTTT. Encoded protein: CASSISRGRASGELFF.

A single count supports this clone. The rearrangement joins TRBV28 to TRBJ1-1, with D perhaps matching TRBD1 (6 bases). This CDR3 is 16 amino acids long. Germline V gene data show CDR1 as MDHEN and CDR2 as SYDVKM. Trimming removed 4 bases at V and 6 bases at J, with 21 bases between. The CDR3 DNA reads as TGTGCCAGCAGTTCCTTGGGGGTGCAGGGGAGCCCTGAAGCTTTCTTT. Translated, it gives CASSSLGVQGSPEAFF.

This clone is a singleton in its sample. J is TRBJ1-5 and V is TRBV28, with 7 bases fitting TRBD1. V shed 4 bases and J 1 base; nucleotides not matched to a gene: 1. This CDR3 comprises 14 residues. Germline V CDR1 and CDR2: MDHEN, SYDVKM. The CDR3, as DNA: TGTGCCAGCAGTTCAGGGGGAAGCAATCAGCCCCAGCATTTT. Protein sequence: CASSSGGSNQPQHF.

Comment on this clone: The same CDR3 also results from other DNA sequences found in this sample. This chain uses TRBV18 with TRBJ1-1; D unclear. The V end lost 0 bases, the J end lost 0 bases, and 5 bases lay between the germline ends. Germline-derived CDR1 and CDR2 are KGHSH and LQKENI. The CDR3 consists of 14 residues. CDR3: CASSPPSVNTEAFF. The CDR3 nucleotides read TGTGCCAGCTCACCACCCTCCGTGAACACTGAAGCTTTCTTT.

This chain links TRBV27 with TRBJ1-1; a possible D gene is TRBD1 (6 bases). This CDR3 is 14 amino acids long. Germline lookup yields CDR1 MNHEY and CDR2 SMNVEV (reference sequence). The V end lost 5 bases, the J end lost 6 bases, and 16 bases lay between the germline ends. The CDR3 DNA reads TGTGCCAGCAGTCCCCGAGGGGGTAGCTCTGAAGCTTTCTTT. Its protein product is CASSPRGGSSEAFF.

The rearrangement links TRBV4-1 to TRBJ1-6, with D unresolved. Germline V lookup: CDR1 MGHRA, CDR2 YSYEKL. The CDR3 loop spans 18 amino acids. Between the trimmed V and J ends, which lost 0 bases and 6 bases, there was a span of 18 bases. The CDR3 sequence: CASSQDHPQNRVNSPLHF. The CDR3 nucleotides read TGCGCCAGCAGCCAAGATCATCCCCAAAACCGCGTTAATTCACCCCTCCACTTT.